Each of the 4 T cell receptor beta chains below was sequenced from the same sample in a study of shared clonotypes between healthy human individuals. Profiling relied on immunoSEQ multiplex PCR, and the TCRdb table lists in-frame clones only, not all of them. The sample holds about 2 million clones; just under 95% are singletons and the top ten take roughly 1%. Naive CD8 cells lacked CD45RO and underwent positive selection for CCR7, leaving out terminally differentiated effector memory CD45RA+ cells. Material for sequencing was naive CD8+ T cells sorted from blood. Source of these receptors: a man younger than 35 in good health.

The sample holds one count of this clone. This chain joins TRBV5-1 and TRBJ1-2, with 7 bases fitting TRBD1. Trimming removed 5 bases from V and 2 bases from J; junction bases left unmatched: 18. Germline CDR1 and CDR2: SGHRS and YFSETQ. CDR3 length equals 18 residues. CDR3: CASSLVEGISTGNYGYTF. The CDR3 DNA sequence: TGCGCCAGCAGTCTGGTGGAAGGGATATCGACAGGGAACTATGGCTACACCTTC.

V and J are TRBV19 and TRBJ2-7, with D uncertain. Germline CDR1 and CDR2: LNHDA and SQIVND (reference sequence). V was clipped by 6 bases and J by 1 base, with 7 bases between them. This CDR3 has 12 residues. The CDR3 protein is CASRGPSYEQYF. CDR3 sequence (DNA): TGTGCCAGTAGAGGACCATCCTACGAGCAGTACTTC.

The V and J genes are TRBV30 and TRBJ1-5, with a possible D match to TRBD1 (5 bases). The CDR3 sequence is 17 residues long. V lost 0 bases and J lost 5, with 20 bases in between. From germline, CDR1 is GTSNPN and CDR2 SVGIG (reference sequence). The CDR3 loop reads CAWSVQPGPGRYQPQHF. CDR3 nucleotides: TGTGCCTGGAGTGTACAGCCGGGGCCGGGCAGGTATCAGCCCCAGCATTTT. Based on the CDR3 plus reference TRBV30 and TRBJ1-5, the full variable domain is SQTIHQWPATLVQPVGSPLSLECTVEGTSNPNLYWYRQAAGRGLQLLFYSVGIGQISSEVPQNLSASRPQDRQFILSSKKLLLSDSGFYLCAWSVQPGPGRYQPQHFGDGTRLSIL.

J is TRBJ2-7 and V is TRBV11-2; TRBD2 aligns across 13 bases. Trimming at V came to 3 bases and at J to 3 bases, leaving 2 bases not matched to a gene. Germline V gene sequence: CDR1 SGHAT, CDR2 FQNNGV. The CDR3 is 15 amino acids. The CDR3 nucleotides are TGTGCCAGCAGCTTCGGACTAGCGGGAGTCTACGAGCAGTACTTC. Translation: CASSFGLAGVYEQYF.